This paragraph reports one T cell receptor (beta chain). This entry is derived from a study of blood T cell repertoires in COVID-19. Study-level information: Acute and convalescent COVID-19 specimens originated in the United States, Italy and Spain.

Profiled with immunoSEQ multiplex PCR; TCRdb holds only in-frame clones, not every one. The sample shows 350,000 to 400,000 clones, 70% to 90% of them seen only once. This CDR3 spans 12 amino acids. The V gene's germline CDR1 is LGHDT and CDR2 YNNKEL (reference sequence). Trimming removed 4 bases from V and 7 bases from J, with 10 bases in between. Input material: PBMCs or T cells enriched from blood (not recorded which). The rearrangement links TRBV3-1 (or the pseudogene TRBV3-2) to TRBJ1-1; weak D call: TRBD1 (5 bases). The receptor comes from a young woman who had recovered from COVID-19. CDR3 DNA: TGTGCCAGCAGCCGAAGGGGTAATGAAGCTTTCTTT. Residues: CASSRRGNEAFF.